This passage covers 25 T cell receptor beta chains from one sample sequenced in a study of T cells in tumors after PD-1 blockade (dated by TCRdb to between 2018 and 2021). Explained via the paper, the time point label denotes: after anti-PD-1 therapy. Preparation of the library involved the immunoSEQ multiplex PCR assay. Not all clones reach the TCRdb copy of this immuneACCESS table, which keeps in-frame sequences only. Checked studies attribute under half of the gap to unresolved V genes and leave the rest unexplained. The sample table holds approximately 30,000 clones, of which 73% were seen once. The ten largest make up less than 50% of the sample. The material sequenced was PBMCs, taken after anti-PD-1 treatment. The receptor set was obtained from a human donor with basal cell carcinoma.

CDR3 sequence: CASSLARLAGGPGEQFF. The CDR3 bases are TGTGCCAGCAGCTTAGCGAGGCTAGCGGGAGGGCCCGGTGAGCAGTTCTTC. The genes are TRBV7-8 and TRBJ2-1; 12 bases are a match to TRBD2. J lost 9 bases, V lost 0 bases, and 9 bases had no gene match. CDR3 size: 17 residues. The V gene's germline CDR1 is SGHVS and CDR2 FQNEAQ.

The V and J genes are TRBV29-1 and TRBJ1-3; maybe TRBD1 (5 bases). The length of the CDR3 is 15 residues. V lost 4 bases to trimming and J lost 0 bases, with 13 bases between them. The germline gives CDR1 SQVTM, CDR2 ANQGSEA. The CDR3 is CSVGERGYSGNTIYF. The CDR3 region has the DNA TGCAGCGTTGGTGAGAGGGGATACTCTGGAAACACCATATATTTT. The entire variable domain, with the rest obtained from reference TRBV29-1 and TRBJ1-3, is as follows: SAVISQKPSRDICQRGTSLTIQCQVDSQVTMMFWYRQQPGQSLTLIATANQGSEATYESGFVIDKFPISRPNLTFSTLTVSNMSPEDSSIYLCSVGERGYSGNTIYFGEGSWLTVV.

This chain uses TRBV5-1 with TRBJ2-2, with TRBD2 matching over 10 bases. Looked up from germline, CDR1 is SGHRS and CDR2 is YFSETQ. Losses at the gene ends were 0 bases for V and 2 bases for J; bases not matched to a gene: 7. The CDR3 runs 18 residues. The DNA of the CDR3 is TGCGCCAGCAGCTTGGAGGCTAGCGGGGGACTTAACACCGGGGAGCTGTTTTTT. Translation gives CASSLEASGGLNTGELFF.

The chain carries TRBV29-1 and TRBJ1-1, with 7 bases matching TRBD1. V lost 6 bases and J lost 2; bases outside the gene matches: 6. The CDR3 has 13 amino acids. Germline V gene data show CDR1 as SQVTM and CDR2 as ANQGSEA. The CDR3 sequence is CSVLDRVNTEAFF. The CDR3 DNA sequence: TGCAGCGTCCTCGACAGGGTCAACACTGAAGCTTTCTTT.

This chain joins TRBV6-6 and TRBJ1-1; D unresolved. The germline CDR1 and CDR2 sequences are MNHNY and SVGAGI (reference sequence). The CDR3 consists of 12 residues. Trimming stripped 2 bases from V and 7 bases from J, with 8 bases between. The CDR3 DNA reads TGTGCCAGCAGTTACAGGGCAGATGAAGCTTTCTTT. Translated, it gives CASSYRADEAFF.

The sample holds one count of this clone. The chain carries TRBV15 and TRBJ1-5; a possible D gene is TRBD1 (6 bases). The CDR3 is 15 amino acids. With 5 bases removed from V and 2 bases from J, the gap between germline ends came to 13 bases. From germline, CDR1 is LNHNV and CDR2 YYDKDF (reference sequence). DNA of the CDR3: TGTGCCACCAGCCGATTACAGGGAGGCAATCAGCCCCAGCATTTT. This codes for CATSRLQGGNQPQHF.

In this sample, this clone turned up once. CDR3: CASSLYRNTGELFF. The CDR3 DNA is TGTGCCAGCAGCTTATATCGGAACACCGGGGAGCTGTTTTTT. The V gene is TRBV7-3, the J gene TRBJ2-2; no definite D call. Per the germline V gene, CDR1 is SGHTA and CDR2 is FQGTGA. V was clipped by 2 bases and J by 1 base, with 5 bases between them. The CDR3 length is 14 residues.

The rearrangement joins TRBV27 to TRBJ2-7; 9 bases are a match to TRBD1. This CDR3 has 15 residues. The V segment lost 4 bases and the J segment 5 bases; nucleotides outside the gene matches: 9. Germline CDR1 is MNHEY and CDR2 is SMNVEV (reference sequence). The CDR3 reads CASSSGQGFPNEQYF. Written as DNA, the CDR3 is TGTGCCAGCAGTTCGGGACAGGGATTCCCGAACGAGCAGTACTTC.

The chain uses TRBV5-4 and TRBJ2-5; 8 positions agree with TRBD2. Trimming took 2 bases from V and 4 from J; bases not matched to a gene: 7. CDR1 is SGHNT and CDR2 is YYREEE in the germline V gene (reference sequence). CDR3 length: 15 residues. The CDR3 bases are TGTGCCAGCAGCTTTCCCGCGGGAGGCAGAGAGACCCAGTACTTC. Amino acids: CASSFPAGGRETQYF.

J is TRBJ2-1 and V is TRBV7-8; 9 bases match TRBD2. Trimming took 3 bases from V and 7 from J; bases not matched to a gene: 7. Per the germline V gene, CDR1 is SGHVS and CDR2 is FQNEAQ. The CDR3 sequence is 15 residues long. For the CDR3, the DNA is TGTGCCAGCAGCTTCCAAGCGGGGGGAAGTAATGAGCAGTTCTTC. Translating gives CASSFQAGGSNEQFF.

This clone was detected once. DNA for the CDR3: TGTGCCTGGAGTCGGGGGAATACTAACTATGGCTACACCTTC. As protein: CAWSRGNTNYGYTF. The gene calls are TRBV30 and TRBJ1-2; the D gene is possibly TRBD1 (5 bases). There are 14 residues in the CDR3. Trimming pared 2 bases from V and 0 bases from J, leaving 10 bases between. Looked up from germline, CDR1 is GTSNPN and CDR2 is SVGIG (reference sequence). Filled out from reference TRBV30 and TRBJ1-2, the complete variable domain reads SQTIHQWPATLVQPVGSPLSLECTVEGTSNPNLYWYRQAAGRGLQLLFYSVGIGQISSEVPQNLSASRPQDRQFILSSKKLLLSDSGFYLCAWSRGNTNYGYTFGSGTRLTVV.

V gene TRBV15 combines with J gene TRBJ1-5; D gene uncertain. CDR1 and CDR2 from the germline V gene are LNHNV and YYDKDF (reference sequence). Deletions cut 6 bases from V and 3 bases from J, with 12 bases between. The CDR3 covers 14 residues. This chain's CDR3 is CATRSLQLNQPQHF. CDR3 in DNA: TGTGCCACCAGGTCTCTGCAGCTCAATCAGCCCCAGCATTTT.

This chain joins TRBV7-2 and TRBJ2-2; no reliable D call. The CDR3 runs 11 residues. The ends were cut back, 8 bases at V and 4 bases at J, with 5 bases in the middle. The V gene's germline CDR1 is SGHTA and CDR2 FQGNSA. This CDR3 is CASARTGELFF. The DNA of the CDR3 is TGTGCCAGCGCCCGCACCGGGGAGCTGTTTTTT.

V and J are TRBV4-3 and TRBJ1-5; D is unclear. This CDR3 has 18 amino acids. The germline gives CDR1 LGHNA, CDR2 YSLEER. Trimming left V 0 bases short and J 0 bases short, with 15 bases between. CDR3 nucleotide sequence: TGCGCCAGCAGCCAAGAAATGGCCTCAGGTGGTAGCAATCAGCCCCAGCATTTT. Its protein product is CASSQEMASGGSNQPQHF.

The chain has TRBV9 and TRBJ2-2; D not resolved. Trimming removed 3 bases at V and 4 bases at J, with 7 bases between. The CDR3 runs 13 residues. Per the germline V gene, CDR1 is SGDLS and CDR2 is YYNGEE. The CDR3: CASSGLPTGELFF. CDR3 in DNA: TGTGCCAGCAGCGGTCTTCCCACCGGGGAGCTGTTTTTT.

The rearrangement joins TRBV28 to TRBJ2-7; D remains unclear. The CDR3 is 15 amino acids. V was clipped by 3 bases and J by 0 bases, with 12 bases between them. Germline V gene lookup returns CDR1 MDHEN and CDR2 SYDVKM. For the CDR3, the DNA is TGTGCCAGCAGTTTGCGCCTATCCCTCTCCTACGAGCAGTACTTC. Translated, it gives CASSLRLSLSYEQYF.

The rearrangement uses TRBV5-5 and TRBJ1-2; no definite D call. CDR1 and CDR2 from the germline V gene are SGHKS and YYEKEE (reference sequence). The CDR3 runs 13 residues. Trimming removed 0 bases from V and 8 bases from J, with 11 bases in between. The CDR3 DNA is TGTGCCAGCAGCTTGGGCGGGGTATCCGGCTACACCTTC. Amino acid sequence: CASSLGGVSGYTF.

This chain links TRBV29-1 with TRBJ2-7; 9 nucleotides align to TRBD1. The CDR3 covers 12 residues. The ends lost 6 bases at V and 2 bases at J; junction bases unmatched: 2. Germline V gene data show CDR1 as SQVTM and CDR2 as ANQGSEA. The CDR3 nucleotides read TGCAGCGTCAGGACAGGGGCCTACGAGCAGTACTTC. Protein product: CSVRTGAYEQYF.

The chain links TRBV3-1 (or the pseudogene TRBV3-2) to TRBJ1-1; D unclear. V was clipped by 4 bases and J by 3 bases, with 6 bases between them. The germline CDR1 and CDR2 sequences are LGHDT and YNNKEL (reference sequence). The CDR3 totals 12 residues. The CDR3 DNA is TGTGCCAGCAGCCCGGGCTACACTGAAGCTTTCTTT. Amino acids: CASSPGYTEAFF.

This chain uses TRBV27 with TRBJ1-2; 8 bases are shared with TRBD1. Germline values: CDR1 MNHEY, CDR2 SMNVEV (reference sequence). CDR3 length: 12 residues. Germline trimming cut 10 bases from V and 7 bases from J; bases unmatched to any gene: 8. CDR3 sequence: CAITQGGGGYTF. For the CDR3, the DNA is TGTGCCATCACACAGGGGGGCGGTGGCTACACCTTC.

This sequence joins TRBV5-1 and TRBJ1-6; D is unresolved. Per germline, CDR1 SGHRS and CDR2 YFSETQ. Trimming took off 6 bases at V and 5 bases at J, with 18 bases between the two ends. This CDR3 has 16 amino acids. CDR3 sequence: CASTPGRTGNNSPLHF. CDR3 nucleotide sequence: TGCGCCAGCACCCCTGGGAGAACGGGAAATAATTCACCCCTCCACTTT.

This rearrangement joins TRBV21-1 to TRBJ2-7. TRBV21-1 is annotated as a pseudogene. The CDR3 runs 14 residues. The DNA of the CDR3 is TGTGCCAGCAGCAAAGTGGGCGGAGTCCACGAGCAGTACTTC. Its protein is CASSKVGGVHEQYF.

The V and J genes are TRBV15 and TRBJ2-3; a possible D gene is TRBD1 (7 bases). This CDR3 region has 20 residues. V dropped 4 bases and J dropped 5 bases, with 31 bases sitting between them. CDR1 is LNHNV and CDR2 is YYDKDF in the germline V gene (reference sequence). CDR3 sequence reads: CATSMGLGRTEGASGDTQYF. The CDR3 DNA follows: TGTGCCACCAGCATGGGGTTGGGGCGAACGGAGGGGGCATCGGGAGATACGCAGTATTTT.

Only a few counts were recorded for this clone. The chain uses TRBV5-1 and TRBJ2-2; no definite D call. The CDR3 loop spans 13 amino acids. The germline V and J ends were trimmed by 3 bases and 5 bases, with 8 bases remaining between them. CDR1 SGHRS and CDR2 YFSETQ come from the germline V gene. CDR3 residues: CASSSENTGELFF. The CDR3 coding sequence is TGCGCCAGCAGCTCTGAAAATACCGGGGAGCTGTTTTTT.

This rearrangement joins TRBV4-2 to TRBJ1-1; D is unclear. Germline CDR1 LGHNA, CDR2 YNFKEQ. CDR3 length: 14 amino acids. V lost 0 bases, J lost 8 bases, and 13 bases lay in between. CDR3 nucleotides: TGTGCCAGCAGCCAAGAGAGGTCGGGATCGGAAGCTTTCTTT. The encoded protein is CASSQERSGSEAFF.